The 26 T cell receptor beta chains given below trace back to one sample, sequenced in a study of T cells in Graves' hyperthyroidism and ophthalmopathy. Researchers amplified the TCR beta CDR3 regions from RNA transcripts. Initially, a first-round RT-PCR of the TCR CDR3 employed the HTBI primer set. TCRdb reprocessed the multiplex PCR reads via MiXCR and lists one record per CDR3 protein. The sample shows approximately 360,000 distinct CDR3 sequences, around a sixth of them seen only once. The sequenced sample consisted of blood. These TCRs come from a woman between 18 and 29 years old with Graves' hyperthyroidism that later progressed to Graves' ophthalmopathy.

The chain recombines TRBV20-1 with TRBJ2-7, with 9 bases identical to TRBD2. J lost 6 bases, V lost 4 bases, and 10 bases had no gene match. The CDR3 loop spans 14 amino acids. The germline CDR1 and CDR2 sequences are DFQATT and SNEGSKA (reference sequence). For the CDR3, the DNA is TGCAGTGCTAAAGGGCGAGCGGGAGGAGGCGAGCAGTACTTC. Translating gives CSAKGRAGGGEQYF.

The J gene is TRBJ2-3, the V gene TRBV28; 7 nucleotides match TRBD2. The CDR3 totals 17 residues. Trimming removed 8 bases from V and 0 bases from J; junction bases left unmatched: 14. Germline-derived CDR1 and CDR2 are MDHEN and SYDVKM. In DNA, the CDR3 is TGTGCCAGCTTTGGGCTAGCGGATCTGCGGAGCACAGATACGCAGTATTTT. Its translation is CASFGLADLRSTDTQYF.

The rearrangement links TRBV19 to TRBJ2-7, with D uncertain. Between the trimmed V and J ends, which lost 5 bases and 2 bases, there was a span of 10 bases. This CDR3 contains 13 residues. Germline V gene lookup returns CDR1 LNHDA and CDR2 SQIVND (reference sequence). The CDR3 bases are TGTGCCAGTAGTTTGAAGGCGACCTACGAGCAGTACTTC. Translating it yields CASSLKATYEQYF.

This clonotype was seen ten or more times. The chain carries TRBV28 and TRBJ2-3, with 10 bases identical to TRBD1. The CDR3 totals 16 residues. V was pared by 2 bases and J by 3 bases, with 5 bases of the junction left unmatched. Germline CDR1 MDHEN, CDR2 SYDVKM. CDR3 in DNA: TGTGCCAGCAGTTTACCCGGACAGGGGGGGACAGATACGCAGTATTTT. It codes for CASSLPGQGGTDTQYF.

A note on this clonotype: A much more abundant neighbour one base away suggests this may be a read error. CDR3 DNA sequence: TGTGCCAGCAGCCAAGGGGGGCTCCCTCCCTACGGGCAGTACTTC. This encodes CASSQGGLPPYGQYF. This rearrangement joins TRBV3-1 to TRBJ2-7; D may be TRBD1 (6 bases). The CDR3 spans 15 residues. Germline V gene sequence: CDR1 LGHDT, CDR2 YNNKEL (reference sequence).

In this sample, this clonotype turned up many times. The chain is built from TRBV20-1 and TRBJ1-6, with 7 bases matching TRBD1. This CDR3 contains 16 residues. V dropped 2 bases and J dropped 5; count of bases not matched to a gene: 9. Per germline, CDR1 DFQATT and CDR2 SNEGSKA (reference sequence). CDR3 nucleotide sequence: TGCAGTGCTAGAAACGCGGGGCAGGGGGATAATTCACCCCTCCACTTT. This sequence encodes CSARNAGQGDNSPLHF.

This clonotype was counted at least ten times. The chain combines TRBV28 with TRBJ1-5; D perhaps matches TRBD1 (6 bases). This CDR3 region has 14 residues. Germline CDR1 reads MDHEN; CDR2 reads SYDVKM. The germline V and J ends were trimmed by 7 bases and 2 bases, with 12 bases remaining between them. The CDR3 region has the DNA TGTGCCAGCACCCATAGGGGGGGCAATCAGCCCCAGCATTTT. This translates into CASTHRGGNQPQHF.

This clonotype has a count of ten or more. The gene calls are TRBV12-3 or TRBV12-4 and TRBJ1-2; 7 nucleotides match TRBD1. This CDR3 spans 17 amino acids. V dropped 3 bases and J dropped 4; count of bases not matched to a gene: 14. CDR3 loop: CASSLLAGGALGYGYTF. CDR3 DNA: TGTGCCAGCAGTTTGTTGGCAGGGGGGGCCCTAGGCTATGGCTACACCTTC.

This clonotype has a count of ten or more. The chain combines TRBV10-3 with TRBJ2-2; 7 positions match TRBD2. The CDR3 is 13 residues long. Germline V lookup: CDR1 ENHRY, CDR2 SYGVKD. Trimming at V came to 9 bases and at J to 1 base, leaving 2 bases not matched to a gene. The CDR3 loop is CAIGGGNTGELFF. As DNA, the CDR3 is TGTGCCATAGGCGGGGGGAACACCGGGGAGCTGTTTTTT.

This clonotype has a count of ten or more. In DNA form, the CDR3 reads TGTGCCAGCAGTGAAAGGTACATGAACACTGAAGCTTTCTTT. This gives the protein CASSERYMNTEAFF. The genes are TRBV2 and TRBJ1-1; D is undetermined. V was pared by 2 bases and J by 0 bases, with 7 bases between. The CDR3 sequence is 14 residues long. Germline CDR1 and CDR2: SNHLY and FYNNEI.

This clonotype appeared a few times. The chain joins TRBV20-1 to TRBJ1-6; D is undetermined. The CDR3 runs 16 residues. Germline V gives CDR1 DFQATT, CDR2 SNEGSKA (reference sequence). The V end was cut by 3 bases, the J end by 0 bases, with 12 bases between. This chain's CDR3 is CSARVRRGSYNSPLHF. CDR3 DNA sequence: TGCAGTGCTAGGGTAAGACGGGGCTCCTATAATTCACCCCTCCACTTT.

In this sample, this clonotype turned up many times. This chain uses TRBV28 with TRBJ2-7; TRBD2 agrees at 9 bases. V trimming: 3 bases; J trimming: 2 bases; junction bases outside the gene matches: 11. CDR1 MDHEN and CDR2 SYDVKM come from the germline V gene. The CDR3 consists of 17 residues. The CDR3, as DNA: TGTGCCAGCAGTTTCGGGACTAGCCCTCTGGGGGCCTACGAGCAGTACTTC. Translating gives CASSFGTSPLGAYEQYF.

This chain uses TRBV6-2 or TRBV6-3 with TRBJ2-2, with D unclear. V lost 2 bases, J lost 4 bases, and 23 bases lay in between. CDR1 is MNHEY and CDR2 is SVGEGT in the germline V gene. The CDR3 has 19 amino acids. The CDR3 reads CASSYLSPGWGSSTGELFF. CDR3 nucleotides: TGTGCCAGCAGTTACCTCTCCCCGGGTTGGGGTTCTTCCACCGGGGAGCTGTTTTTT.

This clonotype was found many times. The V call is TRBV7-9, the J call TRBJ1-1, with D perhaps TRBD1 (5 bases). The V end was cut by 1 base, the J end by 4 bases, with 10 bases between. There are 14 residues in the CDR3. Germline loops: CDR1 SEHNR, CDR2 FQNEAQ (reference sequence). CDR3 protein: CASSLGLTATEAFF. CDR3 coding DNA: TGTGCCAGCAGCTTAGGCCTGACAGCCACTGAAGCTTTCTTT.

This clonotype was found many times. The genes are TRBV7-9 and TRBJ2-7, with 7 bases matching TRBD1. Germline V CDR1 and CDR2: SEHNR, FQNEAQ (reference sequence). Trimming took 2 bases from V and 3 from J; bases not matched to a gene: 1. The CDR3 runs to 13 residues. Here the CDR3 DNA reads TGTGCCAGCAGCTTACGGGACAGCTACGAGCAGTACTTC. Translation: CASSLRDSYEQYF.

This rearrangement joins TRBV29-1 to TRBJ1-1; tentative D call: TRBD1 (5 bases). Looked up from germline, CDR1 is SQVTM and CDR2 is ANQGSEA. V shed 1 base and J shed 8 bases, with 5 bases lying between them. CDR3 length equals 10 residues. Here the CDR3 DNA reads TGCAGCGTTGAAGGGGGCGAAGCTTTCTTT. Amino acid sequence: CSVEGGEAFF.

This clonotype appeared many times. The chain couples TRBV6-1 to TRBJ2-7; 7 nucleotides match TRBD2. Looked up from germline, CDR1 is MNHNS and CDR2 is SASEGT. The CDR3 contains 15 residues. V dropped 5 bases and J dropped 0; count of bases not matched to a gene: 7. The CDR3 is CASSYYRGSSYEQYF. For the CDR3, the DNA is TGTGCCAGCAGTTATTACCGCGGGAGCTCCTACGAGCAGTACTTC.

This clonotype has a count of ten or more. The chain links TRBV28 to TRBJ2-5; 12 bases are a match to TRBD2. Trimming removed 3 bases from V and 4 bases from J; junction bases left unmatched: 6. The germline V gene encodes CDR1 MDHEN and CDR2 SYDVKM. The CDR3 has 16 residues. The CDR3 region has the DNA TGTGCCAGCAGTTTTGGCGGACTAGCGGGACGAGAGACCCAGTACTTC. Protein product: CASSFGGLAGRETQYF.

This clonotype was observed many times. The rearrangement uses TRBV7-2 and TRBJ2-5; TRBD2 might be the D (6 bases). Germline CDR1 SGHTA, CDR2 FQGNSA. V was clipped by 7 bases and J by 0 bases, with 12 bases between them. This CDR3 is 14 amino acids long. CDR3 sequence: CASTQSGYQETQYF. For the CDR3, the DNA is TGTGCCAGCACCCAAAGCGGGTACCAAGAGACCCAGTACTTC.

This clonotype was seen only a few times. Being one base from a much bigger clone, this may be a read error. The chain combines TRBV7-2 with TRBJ1-5, with 10 bases that match TRBD1. Near its end, the DNA agrees better with TRBJ2-3, so the J call may be wrong. CDR1 is SGHTA, CDR2 FQGNSA, per germline. This CDR3 spans 16 amino acids. The CDR3 DNA reads TGTGCCAGCAGCTTAGGGTGGACAGGGGGGAATCAGCCCCAGTATTTT. Its translation is CASSLGWTGGNQPQYF.

The V and J genes are TRBV7-2 and TRBJ2-3; the D gene is possibly TRBD2 (6 bases). V lost 4 bases, J lost 1 base, and 9 bases lay in between. The CDR3 runs to 14 residues. Germline CDR1 SGHTA, CDR2 FQGNSA. CDR3 in amino acids: CASSSGDGTDTQYF. Written as DNA, the CDR3 is TGTGCCAGCAGCTCGGGGGACGGCACAGATACGCAGTATTTT. The full variable domain, its missing parts supplied by reference TRBV7-2 and TRBJ2-3, is GAGVSQSPSNKVTEKGKDVELRCDPISGHTALYWYRQSLGQGLEFLIYFQGNSAPDKSGLPSDRFSAERTGGSVSTLTIQRTQQEDSAVYLCASSSGDGTDTQYFGPGTRLTVL.

This chain links TRBV7-2 with TRBJ2-1, with D possibly being TRBD1 or TRBD2 (6 bases each). The CDR3 is 14 amino acids. Germline CDR1 reads SGHTA; CDR2 reads FQGNSA. The V gene lost 10 bases and the J gene lost 1 base, with 14 bases spanning the gap. DNA of the CDR3: TGTGCCACCAAGGGGGGATGGTCCTACAATGAGCAGTTCTTC. As protein: CATKGGWSYNEQFF.

This clonotype was observed a handful of times. One end of the junction varies from germline; a read error may be responsible. The chain has TRBV5-6 and TRBJ1-1; 9 bases map to TRBD1. CDR1 SGHDT and CDR2 YYEEEE come from the germline V gene. The CDR3 covers 15 residues. CDR3 protein: CASSSGTGFVAEALF. The CDR3 bases are TGTGCCAGCAGCTCCGGGACAGGGTTTGTCGCTGAAGCTCTCTTT.

This clonotype appeared a few times. The genes are TRBV19 and TRBJ1-1; D gene ambiguous. V was cut by 7 bases and J by 4 bases, with 13 bases left in between. The CDR3 extends over 13 amino acids. CDR1 is LNHDA and CDR2 is SQIVND in the germline V gene (reference sequence). The CDR3 DNA is TGTGCCAGTATAGGAGGGATCGGCACTGAAGCTTTCTTT. It is translated as CASIGGIGTEAFF. Full variable domain (missing parts from reference TRBV19 and TRBJ1-1): DGGITQSPKYLFRKEGQNVTLSCEQNLNHDAMYWYRQDPGQGLRLIYYSQIVNDFQKGDIAEGYSVSREKKESFPLTVTSAQKNPTAFYLCASIGGIGTEAFFGQGTRLTVV.

V and J are TRBV28 and TRBJ2-4; 7 bases map to TRBD1. The CDR3 is 16 residues long. J was trimmed by 3 bases and V by 4 bases; bases with no gene match: 9. Germline V lookup: CDR1 MDHEN, CDR2 SYDVKM. This CDR3 reads CASSSKQGYVKNIQYF. CDR3 coding DNA: TGTGCCAGCAGTTCCAAACAGGGGTACGTCAAAAACATTCAGTACTTC.

This clonotype was seen many times. This chain joins TRBV28 and TRBJ2-5; TRBD2 matches at 8 bases. After removal of 2 bases from V and 1 base from J, the junction contained 3 bases not matched to a gene. The CDR3 totals 15 residues. The germline V gene has CDR1 MDHEN and CDR2 SYDVKM. The CDR3 reads CASSLGGGPQETQYF. The CDR3 DNA reads TGTGCCAGCAGTTTAGGCGGGGGGCCCCAAGAGACCCAGTACTTC.